This entry describes one T cell receptor (beta chain). The method was immunoSEQ multiplex PCR; TCRdb's version includes in-frame clones alone and lacks a portion of them. The sample contains tens of thousands of clones, approximately 85% of which appear only once. This specimen comes from a study of blood T cell repertoires in COVID-19. Turning to the study itself: Sources were T cells, B-cell-depleted T cells, or PBMCs; the material itself was cDNA or gDNA.

CDR3 length: 15 residues. CDR1 SEHNR and CDR2 FQNEAQ come from the germline V gene (reference sequence). Deletions cut 5 bases from V and 4 bases from J, with 15 bases between. This clonotype was obtained from an elderly man with acute or convalescent COVID-19. Sequenced: peripheral blood. This chain joins TRBV7-9 and TRBJ1-3; TRBD1 might be the D (5 bases). CDR3 DNA: TGTGCCAGCAGCCGCCAGGGCCTCTCGGGAAACACCATATATTTT. Its translation is CASSRQGLSGNTIYF.